This T cell receptor beta chain derives from a study of control samples from healthy donors and cancer patients. Assay used: immunoSEQ multiplex PCR; TCRdb lists only in-frame clones, some missing. Of 150,000 to 200,000 clones detected, around 89% appear once; the ten largest clones hold about 1.4%. CDR3 length: 19 residues. Germline CDR1 LNHNV, CDR2 YYDKDF (reference sequence). The V and J ends lost 5 bases and 0 bases, in that order; junction bases with no gene match: 11. Specimen: blood. This TCR derives from a woman in her fifties or sixties in good health. This chain connects TRBV15 to TRBJ2-2; 11 bases align to TRBD2. This chain's CDR3 is CATSQGLAGLHANTGELFF. CDR3 in DNA: TGTGCCACCAGCCAAGGACTAGCGGGTCTACACGCGAACACCGGGGAGCTGTTTTTT. The full variable domain, its missing parts supplied by reference TRBV15 and TRBJ2-2, is DAMVIQNPRYQVTQFGKPVTLSCSQTLNHNVMYWYQQKSSQAPKLLFHYYDKDFNNEADTPDNFQSRRPNTSFCFLDIRSPGLGDTAMYLCATSQGLAGLHANTGELFFGEGSRLTVL.